The T cell receptor beta chain under discussion was sequenced for a study of post-analysis software for immune sequencing data. About the study: Patients with relapsing-remitting, secondary progressive and progressive-relapsing multiple sclerosis courses were all represented. Study-level points and caveats: A handful of TRBV segments were significantly more frequent in patients than in controls. TRBV5-6, TRBV5-1 and TRBV20-1 were among these segments.

The library was made from cDNA and included unique molecular identifiers. TCRdb fed the PCR reads into MiXCR, producing one record per CDR3 protein. The sample holds 750,000 to 950,000 distinct CDR3 sequences; approximately 53% are singletons and the top ten take 4.6%. The V gene lost 5 bases and the J gene lost 0 bases, with 18 bases spanning the gap. The CDR3 is 17 amino acids. Germline loops: CDR1 LNHNV, CDR2 YYDKDF (reference sequence). As for this clonotype: What it binds is not known.

This clonotype was sampled from a girl aged 10 to 17 with multiple sclerosis. The chain joins TRBV15 to TRBJ2-3; D is unclear. Material: blood. The CDR3 reads CATSLERGTASTDTQYF. CDR3 sequence (DNA): TGTGCCACCAGCTTAGAGAGAGGAACCGCTAGCACAGATACGCAGTATTTT.